The 24 T cell receptor beta chains presented below share a single source sample, sequenced in a study of cytomegalovirus exposure and HLA in healthy donors. The PCR employed 60 Vbeta primers together with 13 Jbeta primers. Method: immunoSEQ multiplex PCR; TCRdb's copy keeps in-frame clones and lacks some. The data hold more than 85,000 clones, with roughly 80% observed a single time. Sequencing input: PBMCs. These receptors originate from a man between 40 and 49 years old in good health and CMV-seronegative.

In this sample, this clone turned up a few times. The J gene is TRBJ1-1, the V gene TRBV5-6, with D maybe TRBD1 (5 bases). V gave up 4 bases and J gave up 4 bases, with 11 bases separating them. Germline lookup yields CDR1 SGHDT and CDR2 YYEEEE. The CDR3 length is 13 residues. The CDR3 loop reads CASSATGPTEAFF. For the CDR3, the DNA is TGTGCCAGCAGCGCAACAGGTCCCACTGAAGCTTTCTTT.

The CDR3 is CASSALGNSTDTQYF. As DNA, the CDR3 is TGTGCCAGCAGCGCGCTCGGGAATAGCACAGATACGCAGTATTTT. This chain joins TRBV5-6 and TRBJ2-3; D perhaps matches TRBD2 (5 bases). The V and J ends lost 4 bases and 0 bases respectively, with 12 bases between them. CDR1 and CDR2 from the germline V gene are SGHDT and YYEEEE. There are 15 residues in the CDR3.

The chain carries TRBV19 and TRBJ2-3, with D possibly TRBD2 on 6 matching bases. Germline CDR1 and CDR2: LNHDA and SQIVND (reference sequence). V was cut by 5 bases and J by 8 bases, with 20 bases left in between. This CDR3 has 15 amino acids. CDR3 DNA sequence: TGTGCCAGTAGTTCCGTGGCGGGGAATGCGCTTACGCAGTATTTT. The encoded protein is CASSSVAGNALTQYF.

The gene calls are TRBV6-4 and TRBJ1-2; D possibly corresponds to TRBD1 (6 bases). The CDR3 loop spans 14 amino acids. Trimming took 9 bases from V and 1 from J, leaving 15 bases between them. From germline, CDR1 is MRHNA and CDR2 SNTAGT. CDR3 nucleotides: TGTGCCAGAGAGGGGACAACGATTAACTATGGCTACACCTTC. Protein sequence: CAREGTTINYGYTF.

The chain has TRBV11-3 and TRBJ2-5; TRBD1 aligns across 9 bases. The germline gives CDR1 SGHNT, CDR2 YENEEA. The CDR3 totals 15 residues. Unmatched junction bases numbered 7, after V lost 3 bases and J lost 5 bases. CDR3 amino acids: CASSFRTGARETQYF. The CDR3 bases are TGTGCCAGCAGCTTCCGGACAGGGGCGCGGGAGACCCAGTACTTC.

This chain uses TRBV19 with TRBJ2-1; 9 nucleotides align to TRBD1. V shed 4 bases, J shed 9 bases, and the junction held 4 bases outside the gene matches. Germline CDR1 is LNHDA and CDR2 is SQIVND (reference sequence). This CDR3 spans 13 amino acids. CDR3 region: CASSTLGQGEQFF. The CDR3 region has the DNA TGTGCCAGTAGTACCCTGGGACAGGGTGAGCAGTTCTTC. The entire variable domain, with the rest obtained from reference TRBV19 and TRBJ2-1, is as follows: DGGITQSPKYLFRKEGQNVTLSCEQNLNHDAMYWYRQDPGQGLRLIYYSQIVNDFQKGDIAEGYSVSREKKESFPLTVTSAQKNPTAFYLCASSTLGQGEQFFGPGTRLTVL.

This rearrangement joins TRBV7-8 to TRBJ2-7; D not resolved. With 5 bases removed from V and 0 bases from J, the gap between germline ends came to 5 bases. This CDR3 comprises 12 residues. The germline V gene has CDR1 SGHVS and CDR2 FQNEAQ. The CDR3 sequence is CASSPVSYEQYF. DNA of the CDR3: TGTGCCAGCAGCCCAGTCTCCTACGAGCAGTACTTC.

The chain joins TRBV5-1 to TRBJ2-5; D perhaps matches TRBD1 (6 bases). The CDR3 is 14 amino acids. The V end lost 0 bases, the J end lost 5 bases, and 11 bases lay between the germline ends. From germline, CDR1 is SGHRS and CDR2 YFSETQ. The CDR3 protein is CASSLEGVWETQYF. The CDR3 DNA reads as TGCGCCAGCAGCTTGGAGGGGGTTTGGGAGACCCAGTACTTC.

The chain employs TRBV6-5 and TRBJ2-3; TRBD1 matches at 8 bases. Germline lookup yields CDR1 MNHEY and CDR2 SVGAGI. The CDR3 is made up of 13 amino acids. The junction had 5 bases not matched to a gene; V was cut back by 6 bases and J by 6 bases. The CDR3 here is CASRQGGSDTQYF. CDR3 sequence (DNA): TGTGCCAGCAGACAGGGGGGCTCGGATACGCAGTATTTT.

This clone was detected only once. The rearrangement uses TRBV11-2 and TRBJ2-1, with TRBD2 matching over 13 bases. CDR3 length: 15 amino acids. The ends lost 4 bases at V and 4 bases at J; junction bases unmatched: 1. Germline V gene lookup returns CDR1 SGHAT and CDR2 FQNNGV. The CDR3 loop reads CASSSTSGGYNEQFF. The CDR3 nucleotides read TGTGCCAGCAGCTCGACTAGCGGGGGGTACAATGAGCAGTTCTTC.

A remark on this clone: A junction boundary mismatches the germline segment, possibly from a read error. The chain links TRBV7-7 to TRBJ2-7; a possible D gene is TRBD2 (5 bases). Germline CDR1 reads SSHAT; CDR2 reads FNYEAQ (reference sequence). This CDR3 has 15 residues. CDR3 in amino acids: CASSLDYGSSYEQYF. CDR3 DNA: TGTGCTAGCAGCTTAGACTACGGCAGCTCCTACGAGCAGTACTTC.

This clone was detected only a few times. The chain links TRBV19 to TRBJ2-5, with D maybe TRBD1 (6 bases). V was trimmed by 5 bases and J by 5 bases, leaving 12 bases between them. From germline, CDR1 is LNHDA and CDR2 SQIVND (reference sequence). CDR3 length equals 13 residues. The CDR3: CASSAQGLETQYF. The CDR3 DNA sequence: TGTGCCAGTAGTGCGCAGGGGTTGGAGACCCAGTACTTC.

The chain is built from TRBV7-8 and TRBJ1-6; no clear D gene. The germline CDR1 and CDR2 sequences are SGHVS and FQNEAQ. V was trimmed by 2 bases and J by 5 bases, leaving 10 bases between them. The CDR3 has 15 amino acids. The CDR3 protein is CASSLLGSNNSPLHF. The CDR3 DNA reads as TGTGCCAGCAGCTTACTGGGCAGTAATAATTCACCCCTCCACTTT.

The chain links TRBV11-2 to TRBJ1-5; D not resolved. Trimming took off 5 bases at V and 4 bases at J, with 9 bases between the two ends. This CDR3 region has 13 residues. Germline assignment: CDR1 SGHAT and CDR2 FQNNGV. The CDR3 loop reads CASSTTENQPQHF. In nucleotides, the CDR3 is TGTGCCAGCAGCACTACGGAAAATCAGCCCCAGCATTTT.

The chain is built from TRBV7-6 and TRBJ2-1, with 15 bases identical to TRBD2. Germline lookup yields CDR1 SGHVS and CDR2 FNYEAQ. V trimming: 5 bases; J trimming: 8 bases; junction bases outside the gene matches: 7. The CDR3 sequence is 16 residues long. CDR3 nucleotide sequence: TGTGCCAGCAGCACCGGGACTAGCGGGGGGAGGGATGAGCAGTTCTTC. It yields the protein CASSTGTSGGRDEQFF.

This clone showed up just once. The chain has TRBV5-1 and TRBJ1-4; D is perhaps TRBD1 (5 bases). The CDR3 extends over 13 amino acids. Deletions cut 0 bases from V and 10 bases from J, with 10 bases between. Germline V gene data show CDR1 as SGHRS and CDR2 as YFSETQ. The CDR3 bases are TGCGCCAGCAGCTTGGAGAGGGGAGGAAAACTGTTTTTT. Its protein product is CASSLERGGKLFF.

The gene calls are TRBV5-4 and TRBJ1-1; D not certain. Germline V gives CDR1 SGHNT, CDR2 YYREEE (reference sequence). The CDR3 spans 14 residues. V was pared by 0 bases and J by 11 bases, with 17 bases between. CDR3 sequence reads: CASSLVGSLRGAFF. In nucleotides, the CDR3 is TGTGCCAGCAGCTTGGTGGGCAGCCTTAGAGGGGCTTTCTTT. Supplemented by reference TRBV5-4 and TRBJ1-1, the full variable domain reads ETGVTQSPTHLIKTRGQQVTLRCSSQSGHNTVSWYQQALGQGPQFIFQYYREEENGRGNFPPRFSGLQFPNYSSELNVNALELDDSALYLCASSLVGSLRGAFFGQGTRLTVV.

The chain uses TRBV5-6 and TRBJ2-7, with unresolved D. CDR3 length: 12 amino acids. The V gene's germline CDR1 is SGHDT and CDR2 YYEEEE. The V end lost 5 bases, the J end lost 0 bases, and 6 bases lay between the germline ends. The CDR3, as DNA: TGTGCCAGCAGTGCGAGCTCCTACGAGCAGTACTTC. This translates into CASSASSYEQYF.

V and J are TRBV27 and TRBJ1-2, with TRBD1 identical over 9 bases. V trimming: 1 base; J trimming: 8 bases; junction bases outside the gene matches: 5. Germline-derived CDR1 and CDR2 are MNHEY and SMNVEV (reference sequence). The CDR3 has 14 residues. The CDR3 here is CASSLLGTGNGYTF. CDR3 DNA sequence: TGTGCCAGCAGTTTATTGGGGACAGGGAACGGCTACACCTTC.

This chain uses TRBV11-2 with TRBJ2-6, with D perhaps TRBD1 (6 bases). CDR1 and CDR2 from the germline V gene are SGHAT and FQNNGV. This CDR3 contains 15 residues. The V gene lost 1 base and the J gene lost 4 bases, with 8 bases spanning the gap. In nucleotides, the CDR3 is TGTGCCAGCAGCTTAGCAGGGGACGGGGCCAACGTCCTGACTTTC. Translating it yields CASSLAGDGANVLTF.

To note about this clone: The junction departs from germline at one end; a sequencing error may be responsible. The chain carries TRBV4-1 and TRBJ2-7; D might be TRBD1 (8 bases). In germline, CDR1 is MGHRA, CDR2 YSYEKL. This CDR3 is 15 amino acids long. CDR3 sequence reads: CASSQVQGGNYEQCF. CDR3 bases: TGCGCCAGCAGCCAAGTACAGGGGGGGAACTACGAGCAGTGCTTC.

The chain employs TRBV4-3 and TRBJ2-3; D may be TRBD2 (5 bases). This CDR3 comprises 13 residues. Germline V gives CDR1 LGHNA, CDR2 YSLEER. V lost 8 bases, J lost 4 bases, and 13 bases lay in between. The CDR3 is CASSEVEADTQYF. CDR3 in DNA: TGCGCCAGCTCGGAGGTTGAAGCAGATACGCAGTATTTT.

The chain joins TRBV6-1 to TRBJ2-5, with TRBD1 matching over 9 bases. Per the germline V gene, CDR1 is MNHNS and CDR2 is SASEGT. The J segment lost 4 bases and the V segment lost 3 bases, leaving 0 bases of the junction unmatched. The CDR3 runs 13 residues. CDR3 sequence (DNA): TGTGCCAGCAGTGAGACAGGGGGAGAGACCCAGTACTTC. Protein: CASSETGGETQYF.

The chain couples TRBV13 to TRBJ2-7, with TRBD2 matching 7 bases. The CDR3 spans 16 residues. From germline, CDR1 is PRHDT and CDR2 FYEKMQ (reference sequence). V gave up 0 bases and J gave up 5 bases; unmatched junction bases: 10. CDR3 nucleotides: TGTGCCAGCAGCTTAGGGGCGGGGGAGGACGTCCACGAGCAGTACTTC. Protein product: CASSLGAGEDVHEQYF.